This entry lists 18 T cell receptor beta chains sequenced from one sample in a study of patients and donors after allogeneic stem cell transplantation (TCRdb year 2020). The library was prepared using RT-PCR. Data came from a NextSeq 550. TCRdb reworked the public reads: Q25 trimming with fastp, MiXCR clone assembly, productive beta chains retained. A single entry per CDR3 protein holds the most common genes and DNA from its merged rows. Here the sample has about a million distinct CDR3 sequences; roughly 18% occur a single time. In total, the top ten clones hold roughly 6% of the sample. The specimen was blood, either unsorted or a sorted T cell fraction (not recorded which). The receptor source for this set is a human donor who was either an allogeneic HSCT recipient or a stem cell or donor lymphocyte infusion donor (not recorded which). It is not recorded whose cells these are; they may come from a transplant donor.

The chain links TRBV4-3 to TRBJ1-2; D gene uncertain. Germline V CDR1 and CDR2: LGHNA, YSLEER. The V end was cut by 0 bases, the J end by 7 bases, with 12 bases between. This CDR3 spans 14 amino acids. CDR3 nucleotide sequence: TGCGCCAGCAGCCAAGATGGAGAGGTCTTTGGCTACACCTTC. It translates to CASSQDGEVFGYTF.

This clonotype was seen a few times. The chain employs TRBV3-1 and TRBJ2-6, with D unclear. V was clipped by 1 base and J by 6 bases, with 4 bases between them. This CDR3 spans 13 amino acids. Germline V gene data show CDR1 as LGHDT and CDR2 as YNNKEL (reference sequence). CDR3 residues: CASSQGPANVLTF. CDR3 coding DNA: TGTGCCAGCAGCCAAGGACCGGCCAACGTCCTGACTTTC.

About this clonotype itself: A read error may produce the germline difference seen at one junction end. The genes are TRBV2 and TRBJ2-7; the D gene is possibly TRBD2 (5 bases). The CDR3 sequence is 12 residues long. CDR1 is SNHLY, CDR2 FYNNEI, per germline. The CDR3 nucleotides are TGTGCCAGCAGGTTGGACTCCCACGAGCAGTACTTC. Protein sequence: CASRLDSHEQYF.

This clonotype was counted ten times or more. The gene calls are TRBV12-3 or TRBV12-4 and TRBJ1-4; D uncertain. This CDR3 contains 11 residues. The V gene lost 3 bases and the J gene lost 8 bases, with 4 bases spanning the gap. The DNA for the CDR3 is TGTGCCAGCAGTTTTCGAGAAAAACTGTTTTTT. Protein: CASSFREKLFF.

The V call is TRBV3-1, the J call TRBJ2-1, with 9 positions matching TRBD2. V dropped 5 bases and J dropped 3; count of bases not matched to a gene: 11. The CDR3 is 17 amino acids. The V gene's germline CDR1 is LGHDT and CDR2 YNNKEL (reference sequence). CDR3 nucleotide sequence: TGTGCCAGCAGCTTGTTTAATAGCGGGAGCTTCTACAATGAGCAGTTCTTC. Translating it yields CASSLFNSGSFYNEQFF.

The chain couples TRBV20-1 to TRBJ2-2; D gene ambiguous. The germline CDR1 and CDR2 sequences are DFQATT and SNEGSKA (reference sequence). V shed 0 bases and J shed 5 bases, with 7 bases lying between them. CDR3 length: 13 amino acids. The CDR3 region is CSARERPTGELFF. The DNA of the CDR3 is TGCAGTGCTAGAGAACGTCCAACCGGGGAGCTGTTTTTT.

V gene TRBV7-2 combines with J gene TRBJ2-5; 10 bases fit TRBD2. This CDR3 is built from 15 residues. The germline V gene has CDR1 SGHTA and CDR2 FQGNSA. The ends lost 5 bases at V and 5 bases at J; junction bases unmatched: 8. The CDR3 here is CASSISGRRSETQYF. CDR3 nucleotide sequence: TGTGCCAGCAGCATTAGCGGGAGGCGCTCGGAGACCCAGTACTTC. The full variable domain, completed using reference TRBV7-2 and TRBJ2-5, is GAGVSQSPSNKVTEKGKDVELRCDPISGHTALYWYRQSLGQGLEFLIYFQGNSAPDKSGLPSDRFSAERTGGSVSTLTIQRTQQEDSAVYLCASSISGRRSETQYFGPGTRLLVL.

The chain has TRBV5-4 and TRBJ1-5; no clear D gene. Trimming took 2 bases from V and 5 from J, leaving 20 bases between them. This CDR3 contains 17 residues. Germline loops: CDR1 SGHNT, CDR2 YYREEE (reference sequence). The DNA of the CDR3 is TGTGCCAGCAGCTTCCTCCAGACCTCAGGTTACTATCAGCCCCAGCATTTT. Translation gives CASSFLQTSGYYQPQHF.

Here the CDR3 reads CASSSRLKTSGNTIYF. The CDR3 coding sequence is TGTGCCAGCAGTTCCAGACTGAAGACCTCTGGAAACACCATATATTTT. The V gene is TRBV12-3 or TRBV12-4, the J gene TRBJ1-3, with no clear D. CDR3 length: 16 amino acids. Trimming pared 4 bases from V and 0 bases from J, leaving 13 bases between.

The CDR3 bases are TGTGCCAGCACCCTAGCGGGACACACTCCTGCAGATACGCAGTATTTT. This encodes CASTLAGHTPADTQYF. This rearrangement joins TRBV12-3 or TRBV12-4 to TRBJ2-3, with TRBD2 identical over 9 bases. The trim removed 7 bases at V and 4 bases at J, leaving 12 bases unmatched. The CDR3 loop spans 16 amino acids.

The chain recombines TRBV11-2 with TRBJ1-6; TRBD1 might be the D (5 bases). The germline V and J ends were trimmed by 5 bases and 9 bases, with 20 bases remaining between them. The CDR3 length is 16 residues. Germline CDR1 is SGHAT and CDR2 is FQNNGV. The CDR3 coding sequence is TGTGCCAGCAGCGACTCAGCCGGGGGGGTTTCTTCACCCCTCCACTTT. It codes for CASSDSAGGVSSPLHF.

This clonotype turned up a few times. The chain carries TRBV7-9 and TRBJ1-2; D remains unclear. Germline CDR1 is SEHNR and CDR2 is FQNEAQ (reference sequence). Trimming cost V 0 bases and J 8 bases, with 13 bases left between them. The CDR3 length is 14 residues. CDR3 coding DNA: TGTGCCAGCAGCTTAGCGCTGGGAACCGACGGCTACACCTTC. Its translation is CASSLALGTDGYTF.

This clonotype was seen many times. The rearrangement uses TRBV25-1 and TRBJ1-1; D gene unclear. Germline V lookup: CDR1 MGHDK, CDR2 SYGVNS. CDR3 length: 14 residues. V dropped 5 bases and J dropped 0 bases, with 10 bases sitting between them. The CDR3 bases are TGTGCCAGCAGTTTCGGGAGTCTGAACACTGAAGCTTTCTTT. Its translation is CASSFGSLNTEAFF.

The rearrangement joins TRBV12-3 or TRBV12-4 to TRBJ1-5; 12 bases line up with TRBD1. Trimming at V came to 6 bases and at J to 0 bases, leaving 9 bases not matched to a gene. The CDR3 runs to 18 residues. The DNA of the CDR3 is TGTGCCAGCAGATCCCCGGGACAGGGGGCGTTTAGCAATCAGCCCCAGCATTTT. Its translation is CASRSPGQGAFSNQPQHF.

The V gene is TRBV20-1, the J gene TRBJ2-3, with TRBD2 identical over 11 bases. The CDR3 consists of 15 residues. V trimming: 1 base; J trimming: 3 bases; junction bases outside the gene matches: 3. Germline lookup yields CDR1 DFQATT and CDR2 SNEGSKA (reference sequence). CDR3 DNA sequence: TGCAGTGCTAGAGTAGCGGGGGGGTTAACAGATACGCAGTATTTT. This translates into CSARVAGGLTDTQYF.

The CDR3 here is CSARGGLYNEQFF. The CDR3 nucleotides are TGCAGCGCCCGGGGCGGGCTATACAATGAGCAGTTCTTC. The V and J genes are TRBV20-1 and TRBJ2-1; possibly TRBD1 or TRBD2 for D (5 bases each). Germline V lookup: CDR1 DFQATT, CDR2 SNEGSKA (reference sequence). The CDR3 runs 13 residues.

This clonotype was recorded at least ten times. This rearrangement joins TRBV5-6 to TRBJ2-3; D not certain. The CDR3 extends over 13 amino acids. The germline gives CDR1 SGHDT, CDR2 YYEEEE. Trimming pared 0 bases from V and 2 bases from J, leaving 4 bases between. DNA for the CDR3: TGTGCCAGCAGCTTGGGCAACACAGATACGCAGTATTTT. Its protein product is CASSLGNTDTQYF.

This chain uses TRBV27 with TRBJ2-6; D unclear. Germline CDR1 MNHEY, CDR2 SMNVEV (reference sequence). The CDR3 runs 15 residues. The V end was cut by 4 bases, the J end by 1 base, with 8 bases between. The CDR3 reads CASSSLGSGANVLTF. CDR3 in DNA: TGTGCCAGCAGTTCTCTAGGGTCTGGGGCCAACGTCCTGACTTTC.